This T cell receptor beta chain is drawn from a study of early T cells in non-severe SARS-CoV-2 infection. Across the whole study: The input, bulk RNA from unsorted whole blood, was sequenced, and chains were unpaired.

TCRdb itself ran the 5' RACE reads through MiXCR, one entry per CDR3 protein. The sample includes approximately 120,000 distinct CDR3 sequences, just under 15% seen only once; the top ten take 20% to 25%. V was cut by 1 base and J by 8 bases, with 14 bases left in between. Looked up from germline, CDR1 is SEHNR and CDR2 is FQNEAQ (reference sequence). CDR3 length: 15 amino acids. This clonotype appeared a few times. This receptor was identified in an adult who was a healthcare worker with PCR-confirmed SARS-CoV-2 infection or an uninfected control (not recorded which). V gene TRBV7-9 combines with J gene TRBJ1-4; D might be TRBD1 (6 bases). Sample: whole blood. The CDR3 nucleotides read TGTGCCAGCAGCTTAGTTGCAGGGGATTTCGAAAAACTGTTTTTT. The encoded protein is CASSLVAGDFEKLFF.